This T cell receptor beta chain derives from a study of T cell repertoires in cytomegalovirus infection. Overall study context: Matching HLA type and CMV infection were both indicated by public TCR beta signatures.

The CDR3 is 15 residues long. V shed 0 bases and J shed 2 bases, with 11 bases lying between them. The germline gives CDR1 SGHTA, CDR2 FQGNSA. TCRdb called the reads again in MiXCR, with one record for every CDR3 protein. The sample includes about 740,000 distinct CDR3 sequences, approximately 40% of them seen just once. General study points: Cumulative frequency of public TCR beta families picked out carriers of CMV plus the relevant HLA. The ex vivo response was dominated by HLA-C-restricted CMV-specific TCR beta clonotypes.

This clonotype came up many times. The antigen is unknown. Sequencing was carried out using PBMCs. The source of this sequence is a human donor in good health (CMV status not recorded). Some clones in this sample may be carry-over from other donors' samples. V gene TRBV7-2 combines with J gene TRBJ2-7; TRBD1 or TRBD2 may be the D gene (6 bases each). For the CDR3, the DNA is TGTGCCAGCAGCTTAGCGGGGGGCTTCGCCTACGAGCAGTACTTC. This encodes CASSLAGGFAYEQYF.